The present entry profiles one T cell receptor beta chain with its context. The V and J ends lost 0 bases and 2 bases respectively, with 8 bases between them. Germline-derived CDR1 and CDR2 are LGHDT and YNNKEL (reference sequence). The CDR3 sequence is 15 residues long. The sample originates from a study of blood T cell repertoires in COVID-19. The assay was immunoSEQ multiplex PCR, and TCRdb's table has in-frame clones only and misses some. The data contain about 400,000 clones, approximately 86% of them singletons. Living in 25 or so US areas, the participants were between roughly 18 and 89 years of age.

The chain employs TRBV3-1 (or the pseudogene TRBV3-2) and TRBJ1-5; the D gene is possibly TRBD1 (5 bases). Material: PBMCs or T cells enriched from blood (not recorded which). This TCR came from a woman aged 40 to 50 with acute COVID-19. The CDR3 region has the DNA TGTGCCAGCAGCCAAGATGGGGCGGGCAATCAGCCCCAGCATTTT. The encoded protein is CASSQDGAGNQPQHF.